The 23 T cell receptor beta chains below come from one sample, sequenced in a study of spatial heterogeneity in lung cancer. Time point noted: sample taken at primary tumor resection. Regarding the study as a whole: One measure, the expanded intratumoral alpha and beta TCR count, tracked tumor mutation counts.

TCRdb re-called the 5' RACE reads through MiXCR, storing one row per CDR3 protein. The data hold about 8,400 distinct CDR3 sequences, with roughly 8% observed a single time. The antigens these receptors bind are not known. Sequencing used lung tumor tissue, obtained at surgery. Receptors were obtained from a male donor with early-stage non-small cell lung cancer.

In this sample, this clonotype is medium-sized (0.01 to 0.1%). This chain links TRBV29-1 with TRBJ2-1; 10 nucleotides match TRBD2. V shed 2 bases, J shed 6 bases, and the junction held 1 base outside the gene matches. The CDR3 is 13 amino acids. The germline V gene encodes CDR1 SQVTM and CDR2 ANQGSEA. DNA of the CDR3: TGCAGCGTTGAAAGCGGGAGGGGCAATGAGCAGTTCTTC. As protein: CSVESGRGNEQFF.

By its share, this clonotype is medium-sized. The chain joins TRBV6-2 or TRBV6-3 to TRBJ2-1, with D possibly called TRBD1 or TRBD2 (6 bases each). Germline lookup yields CDR1 MNHEY and CDR2 SVGEGT. The CDR3 spans 14 residues. Between the trimmed V and J ends, which lost 5 bases and 7 bases, there was a span of 15 bases. CDR3 bases: TGTGCCAGCAGTCCTTCGACTAGGGGGAATGAGCAGTTCTTC. As protein: CASSPSTRGNEQFF.

This clonotype has ten or more counts. The genes are TRBV29-1 and TRBJ2-4; D is possibly TRBD1 (7 bases). In germline, CDR1 is SQVTM, CDR2 ANQGSEA. The CDR3 has 14 amino acids. Deletions cut 6 bases from V and 1 base from J, with 13 bases between. The CDR3 DNA reads TGCAGCGTCCTACAGGGGACTGCCAAAAACATTCAGTACTTC. Translating it yields CSVLQGTAKNIQYF.

In its sample, this clonotype is medium-sized. The chain links TRBV7-3 to TRBJ1-6; unclear D gene. Trimming left V 3 bases short and J 10 bases short, with 10 bases between. The CDR3 extends over 13 amino acids. Germline V lookup: CDR1 SGHTA, CDR2 FQGTGA. CDR3 in amino acids: CASSFDRNSPLHF. CDR3 DNA sequence: TGTGCCAGCAGCTTCGATCGGAACTCACCCCTCCACTTT.

This clonotype rates as medium-sized. V is TRBV5-1 and J is TRBJ2-1; D not resolved. Trimming cost V 3 bases and J 7 bases, with 17 bases left between them. The CDR3 totals 15 residues. The germline V gene encodes CDR1 SGHRS and CDR2 YFSETQ. The CDR3 spells CASSSLGVSVNEQFF. The CDR3 DNA reads TGCGCCAGCAGCTCGCTTGGGGTCTCGGTAAATGAGCAGTTCTTC.

By share, this clonotype counts as medium-sized (0.01 to 0.1%). The chain combines TRBV4-1 with TRBJ2-1, with TRBD2 matching 13 bases. This CDR3 has 15 amino acids. CDR1 is MGHRA and CDR2 is YSYEKL in the germline V gene. After removal of 4 bases from V and 7 bases from J, the junction contained 4 bases not matched to a gene. The CDR3 is CASSPLAGGTNEQFF. The CDR3 DNA reads TGCGCCAGCAGCCCACTAGCGGGAGGGACGAATGAGCAGTTCTTC.

This clonotype is medium-sized by share. The DNA for the CDR3 is TGTGCCAGCAGCCGCCGGGGCGAAGAGACCCAGTACTTC. Residues: CASSRRGEETQYF. This sequence joins TRBV3-1 and TRBJ2-5; either TRBD1 or TRBD2 may supply D (5 bases each). Per the germline V gene, CDR1 is LGHDT and CDR2 is YNNKEL (reference sequence). This CDR3 is built from 13 residues. V was clipped by 4 bases and J by 3 bases, with 9 bases between them.

Within the sample, this clonotype is medium-sized (0.01 to 0.1%). The gene calls are TRBV12-3 or TRBV12-4 and TRBJ2-7; D is perhaps TRBD2 (6 bases). Trimming left V 6 bases short and J 9 bases short, with 18 bases between. The CDR3 covers 13 residues. The CDR3 nucleotides are TGTGCCAGCAGCATGGAGGGGAGTGCCACGCAGTACTTC. This codes for CASSMEGSATQYF.

This clonotype is labeled medium-sized. This chain joins TRBV20-1 and TRBJ2-1, with D hard to call. The CDR3 is 13 amino acids. Germline CDR1 reads DFQATT; CDR2 reads SNEGSKA (reference sequence). V lost 3 bases and J lost 8, with 14 bases in between. CDR3 residues: CSASFPGPDEQFF. CDR3 bases: TGCAGTGCTAGTTTCCCCGGCCCCGATGAGCAGTTCTTC.

In this sample, this clonotype is medium-sized. This chain links TRBV10-3 with TRBJ1-1; no firm D call. Germline CDR1 ENHRY, CDR2 SYGVKD. Trimming cost V 3 bases and J 4 bases, with 12 bases left between them. The CDR3 length is 14 residues. The CDR3 region is CAISDGLGFTEAFF. The CDR3 DNA sequence: TGTGCCATCAGTGATGGCTTGGGGTTCACTGAAGCTTTCTTT.

This clonotype ranks as medium-sized. J is TRBJ2-3 and V is TRBV15, with D hard to call. V lost 3 bases, J lost 3 bases, and 7 bases lay in between. The CDR3 sequence is 13 residues long. Germline CDR1 is LNHNV and CDR2 is YYDKDF (reference sequence). CDR3 region: CATSSPATDTQYF. CDR3 DNA: TGTGCCACCAGCAGTCCAGCTACAGATACGCAGTATTTT.

This clonotype ranks as medium-sized. The chain recombines TRBV7-3 with TRBJ2-6; the D gene could be TRBD1 or TRBD2 (5 bases each). Germline values: CDR1 SGHTA, CDR2 FQGTGA. There are 16 residues in the CDR3. The V end was cut by 5 bases, the J end by 0 bases, with 11 bases between. In DNA form, the CDR3 reads TGTGCCAGCAGCCCCGGGGCCACCTCTGGGGCCAACGTCCTGACTTTC. Translating gives CASSPGATSGANVLTF.

Ten or more counts support this clonotype. The CDR3 sequence: CSARARDLGADTQYF. The CDR3 bases are TGCAGTGCTAGAGCGCGAGACCTGGGGGCAGATACGCAGTATTTT. The J gene is TRBJ2-3, the V gene TRBV20-1, with D tentatively TRBD1 or TRBD2 (5 bases each). CDR1 and CDR2 from the germline V gene are DFQATT and SNEGSKA (reference sequence). The CDR3 sequence is 15 residues long. V lost 1 base to trimming and J lost 4 bases, with 15 bases between them.

At least ten counts were recorded for this clonotype. The CDR3 DNA reads TGTGCCAGCAGACCGGATGCGGTTTCCTACAATGAGCAGTTCTTC. Its protein product is CASRPDAVSYNEQFF. The rearrangement uses TRBV7-8 and TRBJ2-1; D is unclear. Germline CDR1 is SGHVS and CDR2 is FQNEAQ. This CDR3 region has 15 residues. Trimming left V 6 bases short and J 1 base short, with 13 bases between.

This clonotype qualifies as medium-sized. The J gene is TRBJ2-3, the V gene TRBV5-1; D is unclear. The CDR3 spans 13 residues. The V end lost 1 base, the J end lost 0 bases, and 3 bases lay between the germline ends. From germline, CDR1 is SGHRS and CDR2 YFSETQ. This CDR3 is CASSLFSTDTQYF. The CDR3 region has the DNA TGCGCCAGCAGCTTGTTCAGCACAGATACGCAGTATTTT.

This clonotype is medium-sized by share. The gene calls are TRBV28 and TRBJ2-1; 14 positions agree with TRBD2. Germline V gene lookup returns CDR1 MDHEN and CDR2 SYDVKM. V gave up 6 bases and J gave up 7 bases; unmatched junction bases: 11. CDR3 length: 17 amino acids. The CDR3 nucleotides read TGTGCCAGCAGCCCCTTGACTAGCGGGAGGGCCTGGAATGAGCAGTTCTTC. Amino acid sequence: CASSPLTSGRAWNEQFF.

This clonotype was detected ten times or more. The V and J genes are TRBV20-1 and TRBJ2-3; the match to TRBD2 covers 10 bases. There are 16 residues in the CDR3. Germline CDR1 and CDR2: DFQATT and SNEGSKA (reference sequence). Trimming took 0 bases from V and 0 from J; bases not matched to a gene: 3. The CDR3 sequence is CSARDSSGGSTDTQYF. The CDR3 nucleotides read TGCAGTGCTAGAGACTCTAGCGGGGGTAGCACAGATACGCAGTATTTT.

In its sample, this clonotype ranks as medium-sized. This rearrangement joins TRBV5-4 to TRBJ2-1; D is possibly TRBD1 or TRBD2 (5 bases each). Trimming left V 4 bases short and J 4 bases short, with 18 bases between. This CDR3 is 16 amino acids long. The germline V gene has CDR1 SGHNT and CDR2 YYREEE (reference sequence). CDR3: CASSDGSGGGYNEQFF. In DNA form, the CDR3 reads TGTGCCAGCAGCGACGGGTCGGGTGGGGGATACAATGAGCAGTTCTTC.

This clonotype was found many times. The chain couples TRBV19 to TRBJ2-4, with D possibly matching TRBD2 (6 bases). Germline CDR1 LNHDA, CDR2 SQIVND (reference sequence). The V end was cut by 4 bases, the J end by 9 bases, with 13 bases between. The CDR3 is made up of 13 amino acids. CDR3 in amino acids: CASSNDGGSIQYF. The CDR3 DNA sequence: TGTGCCAGTAGTAACGACGGGGGAAGCATTCAGTACTTC.

This clonotype is termed medium-sized. The chain recombines TRBV7-2 with TRBJ2-7, with TRBD1 matching over 10 bases. Losses at the gene ends were 3 bases for V and 2 bases for J; bases not matched to a gene: 16. Germline assignment: CDR1 SGHTA and CDR2 FQGNSA. This CDR3 has 19 amino acids. CDR3 DNA sequence: TGTGCCAGCAGCTTTCCGCCGGGACAGGGGAAGGAGAGGGCCTACGAGCAGTACTTC. Protein: CASSFPPGQGKERAYEQYF.

This clonotype ranks as medium-sized. The chain is built from TRBV6-5 and TRBJ2-1; D perhaps matches TRBD2 (7 bases). CDR1 and CDR2 from the germline V gene are MNHEY and SVGAGI. The CDR3 covers 16 residues. V was pared by 2 bases and J by 0 bases, with 11 bases between. CDR3 loop: CASSYGGAFSYNEQFF. The DNA of the CDR3 is TGTGCCAGCAGTTACGGGGGGGCGTTCTCCTACAATGAGCAGTTCTTC.

By sample share, this clonotype is medium-sized. The chain recombines TRBV20-1 with TRBJ2-3, with a possible D match to TRBD1 (6 bases). V was clipped by 3 bases and J by 4 bases, with 14 bases between them. This CDR3 region has 14 residues. The germline V gene encodes CDR1 DFQATT and CDR2 SNEGSKA (reference sequence). CDR3 protein: CSASGTGNPDTQYF. The DNA for the CDR3 is TGCAGTGCTAGTGGTACAGGGAACCCAGATACGCAGTATTTT.

By sample share, this clonotype is medium-sized. One end of the junction does not line up with germline, which may come from a read error. The CDR3, as DNA: TGTGCTAGCAGCTCCGGTGGTACAGGGGGCGAGACCCAGTACTTC. It specifies CASSSGGTGGETQYF. V usage is TRBV7-7 and J usage is TRBJ2-5; 9 bases match TRBD1. Germline V gives CDR1 SSHAT, CDR2 FNYEAQ (reference sequence). This CDR3 has 15 amino acids.